Listed below are T cell receptor beta chains from one sample, sequenced in a study of CD8 T cells in Susac syndrome. MiXCR, applied by TCRdb to the immunoSEQ multiplex PCR reads, yields one record per CDR3 protein. The sample carries about 57,000 distinct CDR3 sequences, 93% recorded once. The sequencing input was CD8+ T cells from PBMCs. These receptor sequences come from a human donor with multiple sclerosis. Each CDR3 is given with its conserved first and last residue. The D gene is left open where the match is weak. Not all rows give a size; the values are once, few, many and, for expanded clones, a class.

NA,TRBJ1-2,TRBV5-4,NA,TGTGCCAGCAGCTTGGGGGCCGGAGGCTACACCTTC,CASSLGAGGYTF
NA,TRBJ2-3,TRBV7-3,NA,TGTGCCAGCAGCTTAGCTGGGGGGCACGATACGCAGTATTTT,CASSLAGGHDTQYF
NA,TRBJ2-1,TRBV3-1,TRBD2,TGTGCCAGCAGCCAAGTAGCGGGGGGGCAAGGGAATGAGCAGTTCTTC,CASSQVAGGQGNEQFF
few,TRBJ2-3,TRBV6-1,TRBD2,TGTGCCAGCAGTCGGGGGGAGACAGATACGCAGTATTTT,CASSRGETDTQYF
once,TRBJ2-2,TRBV4-1,TRBD1,TGCGCCAGCAGCTACGGGACAGGGAACACCGGGGAGCTGTTTTTT,CASSYGTGNTGELFF
NA,TRBJ2-5,TRBV9,NA,TGTGCCAGCAGCCTCTGGTCGGGACGGGAAGAGACCCAGTACTTC,CASSLWSGREETQYF
NA,TRBJ1-4,TRBV12-5,NA,TGTGCTAGTGGTGCCCCGAGCGCAGGATATGAAAAACTGTTTTTT,CASGAPSAGYEKLFF
NA,TRBJ2-7,TRBV10-3,NA,TGTGCCATCAGTGAGTCGTTACAGTCCTCCTACGAGCAGTACTTC,CAISESLQSSYEQYF
NA,TRBJ2-2,TRBV9,TRBD2,TGTGCCAGCAGCTCTAGCGGGGGAACAAGCGGGGAGCTGTTTTTT,CASSSSGGTSGELFF
NA,TRBJ2-3,TRBV6-6,TRBD1,TGTGCCAGCAGTCAGGGGGCTACCAGCACAGATACGCAGTATTTT,CASSQGATSTDTQYF
NA,TRBJ1-3,TRBV6-5,NA,TGTGCCAGCAGTTACGCGGACAACTCTGGAAACACCATATATTTT,CASSYADNSGNTIYF
NA,TRBJ1-1,TRBV7-9,TRBD1,TGTGCCAGCAGCCCAGGCCCCCGGGACAGGGGAATCTACACTGAAGCTTTCTTT,CASSPGPRDRGIYTEAFF
NA,TRBJ2-7,TRBV29-1,NA,TGCAGCGTTTGCCGCGGAATGGGCTACGAGCAGTACTTC,CSVCRGMGYEQYF
NA,TRBJ2-1,TRBV7-9,NA,TGTGCCAGCAGCTTAGGCGCGGGCAGCCTTAGAGACAATGAGCAGTTCTTC,CASSLGAGSLRDNEQFF
NA,TRBJ1-5,TRBV27,NA,TGTGCCAGCAGTATCTGGAGCAATCAGCCCCAGCATTTT,CASSIWSNQPQHF
NA,TRBJ1-1,TRBV27,TRBD1,TGTGCCAGCAGTTTAACGGACAGGGGTCCTGAAGCTTTCTTT,CASSLTDRGPEAFF
NA,TRBJ1-1,TRBV10-2,TRBD1,TGCGCCAGCAGAACAGGGGGCCTGCACACTGAAGCTTTCTTT,CASRTGGLHTEAFF
NA,TRBJ2-7,TRBV7-9,NA,TGTGCCGTCACCAACGGGGCACTCGCCTCCTACGAGCAGTACTTC,CAVTNGALASYEQYF
NA,TRBJ1-1,TRBV28,NA,TGTGCCAGCAGATGGCAAGCCACGAACACTGAAGCTTTCTTT,CASRWQATNTEAFF
NA,TRBJ2-7,TRBV11-3,NA,TGTGCCAGCAGCTACACGGAAAGTAAGCACCGCTACGAGCAGTACTTC,CASSYTESKHRYEQYF
NA,TRBJ1-2,TRBV28,TRBD1,TGTGCCAGCAGTTCGGGGGTGGAGGGGGCTCATGGCTACACCTTC,CASSSGVEGAHGYTF
NA,TRBJ2-7,TRBV20-1,NA,TGCAGTGTGAGGGCCTTGGGACACGAGCAGTACTTC,CSVRALGHEQYF
NA,TRBJ1-5,TRBV12-3/TRBV12-4,TRBD1,TGTGCCAGCAGAGGACAGGGGACTCAGCCCCAGCATTTT,CASRGQGTQPQHF
NA,TRBJ1-1,TRBV4-3,NA,TGCGCCAGCAGCCAGGCATGGAAAGGGGAAACTGAAGCTTTCTTT,CASSQAWKGETEAFF
NA,TRBJ2-7,TRBV29-1,TRBD1,TGCAGCGTTCTTGACAGGGGAGGTCCCTCCTACGAGCAGTACTTC,CSVLDRGGPSYEQYF
once,TRBJ1-6,TRBV27,NA,TGTGCCAGCAGTTTCAGCACGATGCCTAATTCACCCCTCCACTTT,CASSFSTMPNSPLHF
NA,TRBJ2-4,TRBV10-3,TRBD1,TGTGCCATCATGCCCGGACAGGGGGAAACCAAAAACATTCAGTACTTC,CAIMPGQGETKNIQYF
NA,TRBJ2-3,TRBV9,TRBD1,TGTGCCAGCAGCGTAGAGGGACAGGGAACTAGCACAGATACGCAGTATTTT,CASSVEGQGTSTDTQYF
NA,TRBJ1-2,TRBV30,NA,TGTGCCTGTTTAAAGGCAGGGTATGGCTACACCTTC,CACLKAGYGYTF
NA,TRBJ2-3,TRBV6-1,NA,TGTGCCAGCACCCCCCGCCGGGGGCGATTGGCAGATACGCAGTATTTT,CASTPRRGRLADTQYF
NA,TRBJ1-1,TRBV10-1,TRBD1,TGCGCCAGCAGTGATTGGGACAGTGAAGCTTTCTTT,CASSDWDSEAFF
NA,TRBJ2-2,TRBV4-2,NA,TGTGCCAGCAGCCAAGATCTGGCGGGGGAGCTGTTTTTT,CASSQDLAGELFF
NA,TRBJ2-1,TRBV6-5,NA,TGTGCCAGCAGTGCTTCGGGCAGCCCCTCTGAGCAGTTCTTC,CASSASGSPSEQFF
NA,TRBJ1-2,TRBV9,NA,TGTGCCAGCAGCGCAGGGGTAGAGGGCTACACCTTC,CASSAGVEGYTF
NA,TRBJ2-6,TRBV7-9,NA,TGTGCCAGCCACTCCGGGGGTAGGCCTGGGGCCAACGTCCTGACTTTC,CASHSGGRPGANVLTF
NA,TRBJ2-2,TRBV19,TRBD1,TGTGCCAGTAGTATAGATCTGAGGGGCCCGACAGGGCTGACGAACACCGGGGAGCTGTTTTTT,CASSIDLRGPTGLTNTGELFF
NA,TRBJ2-5,TRBV24-1,TRBD2,TGTGCCACCAGTGATCCCCTTCGGGGACTAGCGGGGACCCAGTACTTC,CATSDPLRGLAGTQYF
NA,TRBJ1-2,TRBV28,NA,TGTGCCAGCAGCCCCAAAAGTGGCTATGGCTACACCTTC,CASSPKSGYGYTF